The 20 T cell receptor beta chains presented below share a single source sample, sequenced in a study of T cells after yellow fever vaccination. Each CDR3 protein is one row after TCRdb ran MiXCR on the 5' RACE reads. The sample has hundreds of thousands of distinct CDR3 sequences; under 20% are singletons. Sequencing used PBMCs, obtained before the yellow fever booster vaccination. All receptors derive from a man younger than 35 who received the YFV17D yellow fever vaccine.

This clonotype was detected a few times. The CDR3 DNA reads as TGCGGAAACAGTGATATGAACACTGAAGCTTTCTTT. It yields the protein CGNSDMNTEAFF. The rearrangement links TRBV20-1 to TRBJ1-1; D is unclear. The CDR3 totals 12 residues. Germline V gene lookup returns CDR1 DFQATT and CDR2 SNEGSKA (reference sequence).

The genes are TRBV6-5 and TRBJ1-1, with 7 bases fitting TRBD1. The CDR3 has 14 amino acids. Per the germline V gene, CDR1 is MNHEY and CDR2 is SVGAGI. V gave up 6 bases and J gave up 1 base; unmatched junction bases: 5. CDR3 DNA sequence: TGTGCCAGCAGACCGGGACAGTCGAACACTGAAGCTTTCTTT. Its translation is CASRPGQSNTEAFF.

The sample holds many counts of this clonotype. The chain joins TRBV10-3 to TRBJ1-5, with D uncertain. V lost 0 bases and J 4 bases, leaving 10 bases between the germline ends. Looked up from germline, CDR1 is ENHRY and CDR2 is SYGVKD. This CDR3 region has 15 residues. Here the CDR3 DNA reads TGTGCCATCAGTGAGTCGACGATGGGAAATCAGCCCCAGCATTTT. Its translation is CAISESTMGNQPQHF.

This clonotype has a handful of counts. The chain joins TRBV11-2 to TRBJ1-1; TRBD1 matches 8 bases. Losses at the gene ends were 5 bases for V and 1 base for J; bases not matched to a gene: 3. Germline CDR1 SGHAT, CDR2 FQNNGV. CDR3 length equals 14 residues. This chain's CDR3 is CASSTTGENTEAFF. The CDR3 coding sequence is TGTGCCAGCAGCACGACAGGGGAGAACACTGAAGCTTTCTTT.

This clonotype was seen only a few times. The rearrangement joins TRBV20-1 to TRBJ1-6; 7 bases align to TRBD1. The CDR3 consists of 13 residues. CDR1 is DFQATT, CDR2 SNEGSKA, per germline (reference sequence). V gave up 4 bases and J gave up 11 bases; unmatched junction bases: 8. CDR3 nucleotide sequence: TGCAGTGCTACGCCGGGACAGTTGGCACCCCTCCACTTT. Residues: CSATPGQLAPLHF.

At least ten counts were recorded for this clonotype. This chain uses TRBV5-6 with TRBJ2-1; maybe TRBD2 (8 bases). V was trimmed by 4 bases and J by 4 bases, leaving 15 bases between them. Germline V gene sequence: CDR1 SGHDT, CDR2 YYEEEE. This CDR3 is built from 15 residues. This CDR3 is CASSTGGTVYNEQFF. As DNA, the CDR3 is TGTGCCAGCAGCACGGGGGGGACAGTTTACAATGAGCAGTTCTTC.

On this clonotype itself: A much larger clone sits a single nucleotide away, making a read error possible. The DNA for the CDR3 is TGCGCCAGCAGCTTTTACGGGGGGTCAGATACGCAGTATTTT. It encodes CASSFYGGSDTQYF. The chain joins TRBV5-1 to TRBJ2-3, with 7 bases identical to TRBD2. The CDR3 extends over 14 amino acids. V was pared by 2 bases and J by 4 bases, with 4 bases of the junction left unmatched. Per the germline V gene, CDR1 is SGHRS and CDR2 is YFSETQ. Full variable domain (outside the CDR3, taken from reference TRBV5-1 and TRBJ2-3): KAGVTQTPRYLIKTRGQQVTLSCSPISGHRSVSWYQQTPGQGLQFLFEYFSETQRNKGNFPGRFSGRQFSNSRSEMNVSTLELGDSALYLCASSFYGGSDTQYFGPGTRLTVL.

The sample holds a few counts of this clonotype. The chain joins TRBV18 to TRBJ1-1; unclear D gene. Trimming took 4 bases from V and 3 from J, leaving 9 bases between them. Germline V gene lookup returns CDR1 KGHSH and CDR2 LQKENI. The CDR3 consists of 13 residues. The chain's CDR3 is CASSRYGYTEAFF. CDR3 coding DNA: TGTGCCAGCTCACGGTACGGGTACACTGAAGCTTTCTTT.

This clonotype was counted between two and nine times. The chain employs TRBV27 and TRBJ1-3; TRBD1 is a possible D gene (6 bases). Germline CDR1 is MNHEY and CDR2 is SMNVEV (reference sequence). Trimming stripped 6 bases from V and 0 bases from J, with 18 bases between. This CDR3 has 17 residues. CDR3: CASSPSRGSSSGNTIYF. CDR3 nucleotide sequence: TGTGCCAGCAGCCCAAGTAGGGGGTCCAGCTCTGGAAACACCATATATTTT.

The chain links TRBV7-3 to TRBJ2-1; a weak D match, TRBD1 (6 bases). The CDR3 covers 14 residues. Germline lookup yields CDR1 SGHTA and CDR2 FQGTGA. Trimming removed 5 bases from V and 6 bases from J, with 14 bases in between. CDR3 amino acids: CASSGKPGVNEQFF. The CDR3 region has the DNA TGTGCCAGCAGCGGTAAGCCAGGGGTCAATGAGCAGTTCTTC.

The genes are TRBV30 and TRBJ2-3; D gene ambiguous. Per the germline V gene, CDR1 is GTSNPN and CDR2 is SVGIG (reference sequence). The ends were cut back, 0 bases at V and 5 bases at J, with 9 bases in the middle. This CDR3 region has 13 residues. The CDR3 DNA follows: TGTGCCTGGAGTGTAGAACAAAGAGATACGCAGTATTTT. Its translation is CAWSVEQRDTQYF.

V gene TRBV5-1 combines with J gene TRBJ2-2; 8 nucleotides match TRBD1. This CDR3 region has 16 residues. The germline CDR1 and CDR2 sequences are SGHRS and YFSETQ. J gave up 3 bases and V 3 bases, and 7 bases lay outside the gene matches. This chain's CDR3 is CASSSGQGHDTGELFF. CDR3 coding DNA: TGCGCCAGCAGCTCCGGACAGGGTCACGACACCGGGGAGCTGTTTTTT.

The V gene is TRBV27, the J gene TRBJ1-1; D gene unclear. The CDR3 has 13 residues. Trimming shortened V by 2 bases and J by 2 bases, and 6 bases separated the two germline ends. Germline loops: CDR1 MNHEY, CDR2 SMNVEV (reference sequence). CDR3 coding DNA: TGTGCCAGCAGTTTAGCTGATAACACTGAAGCTTTCTTT. This codes for CASSLADNTEAFF.

The J gene is TRBJ2-5, the V gene TRBV7-3; D tentatively reads TRBD1 or TRBD2 (6 bases each). CDR1 SGHTA and CDR2 FQGTGA come from the germline V gene. V lost 2 bases and J 2 bases, leaving 12 bases between the germline ends. The CDR3 is 15 amino acids. DNA of the CDR3: TGTGCCAGCAGCTTAGGGGGGCCCTCTCAAGAGACCCAGTACTTC. Translating it yields CASSLGGPSQETQYF.

The chain employs TRBV12-3 or TRBV12-4 and TRBJ1-5; D is uncertain. Trimming shortened V by 4 bases and J by 11 bases, and 12 bases separated the two germline ends. The CDR3 totals 12 residues. The CDR3 nucleotides read TGTGCCAGCAGTTGGCAAAGAGGGACCCAGCATTTT. Translating it yields CASSWQRGTQHF.

This clonotype was recorded at least ten times. The CDR3 reads CSARQGGNTIYF. The CDR3 region has the DNA TGCAGTGCTAGACAGGGGGGAAACACCATATATTTT. The rearrangement links TRBV20-1 to TRBJ1-3; a weak D match, TRBD1 (6 bases). The CDR3 has 12 amino acids. Germline V gene lookup returns CDR1 DFQATT and CDR2 SNEGSKA (reference sequence). Trimming took 2 bases from V and 4 from J, leaving 6 bases between them.

This clonotype was seen only a few times. V gene TRBV12-3 or TRBV12-4 combines with J gene TRBJ2-5, with D tentatively TRBD1 or TRBD2 (5 bases each). V lost 7 bases and J 2 bases, leaving 14 bases between the germline ends. CDR3 length: 14 residues. Here the CDR3 DNA reads TGTGCCAGCACCTCCTTGGGGGTGCAAGAGACCCAGTACTTC. The encoded protein is CASTSLGVQETQYF.

This clonotype was recorded a few times. The chain has TRBV20-1 and TRBJ2-7; 11 bases align to TRBD2. V lost 3 bases and J lost 0; bases outside the gene matches: 4. The CDR3 is 15 residues long. Looked up from germline, CDR1 is DFQATT and CDR2 is SNEGSKA (reference sequence). CDR3 bases: TGCAGTGCTAGGACTAGCGGGGCGCTCTCCTACGAGCAGTACGTC. It specifies CSARTSGALSYEQYV.

The chain employs TRBV20-1 and TRBJ2-5, with TRBD1 matching 9 bases. The CDR3 contains 14 residues. After removal of 2 bases from V and 2 bases from J, the junction contained 3 bases not matched to a gene. Germline V lookup: CDR1 DFQATT, CDR2 SNEGSKA (reference sequence). CDR3 nucleotides: TGCAGTGCTAGAATAGGGACAGGGCAAGAGACCCAGTACTTC. It translates to CSARIGTGQETQYF.

V usage is TRBV21-1 and J usage is TRBJ2-5; the D call of TRBD1 is as the table states it, not checked on the DNA. TRBV21-1 is a recognized pseudogene. This CDR3 spans 16 amino acids. The CDR3 DNA is TGTGCCAGCAGCAAAGTGGGGCGGGGAGTCCAAGAGACCCAGTACTTC. It codes for CASSKVGRGVQETQYF.